Shown below are 32 T cell receptor beta chains from a single sample sequenced in a study of T cells in Graves' hyperthyroidism and ophthalmopathy. Amplification yielded TCR beta CDR3 regions, with RNA transcripts as the source. First-round RT-PCR targeting the TCR CDR3 was performed with the HTBI primer set. TCRdb used MiXCR to reprocess the multiplex PCR reads, holding one entry per CDR3 protein. The sample includes approximately 300,000 distinct CDR3 sequences, around 15% of them seen just once. Sequencing was done on a sample of blood. Receptor source: a woman in her sixties or seventies with Graves' ophthalmopathy.

This clonotype appeared a few times. This CDR3 reads CASSLHLGVSAIQYF. The CDR3 DNA sequence: TGTGCCAGCAGCTTGCATCTGGGAGTTTCAGCAATTCAGTACTTC. The V and J genes are TRBV5-8 and TRBJ2-4, with D possibly TRBD2 on 5 matching bases. This CDR3 contains 15 residues. Germline assignment: CDR1 SGHTS and CDR2 YDEGEE. Trimming stripped 1 base from V and 10 bases from J, with 18 bases between. Variable domain in full (rest from reference TRBV5-8 and TRBJ2-4): EAGVTQSPTHLIKTRGQQATLRCSPISGHTSVYWYQQALGLGLQFLLWYDEGEERNRGNFPPRFSGRQFPNYSSELNVNALELEDSALYLCASSLHLGVSAIQYFGAGTRLSVL.

The chain uses TRBV27 and TRBJ2-3; TRBD1 is a possible D gene (5 bases). Deletions cut 3 bases from V and 8 bases from J, with 15 bases between. The CDR3 is 14 amino acids. The V gene's germline CDR1 is MNHEY and CDR2 SMNVEV (reference sequence). Here the CDR3 reads CASSFQPGPITQYF. In DNA form, the CDR3 reads TGTGCCAGCAGTTTCCAGCCAGGGCCGATTACGCAGTATTTT.

Many counts were recorded for this clonotype. The rearrangement joins TRBV12-3 or TRBV12-4 to TRBJ1-1; tentative D call: TRBD1 (5 bases). Between the trimmed V and J ends, which lost 3 bases and 6 bases, there was a span of 11 bases. The CDR3 loop spans 13 amino acids. CDR3 loop: CASSLAGTSEAFF. CDR3 coding DNA: TGTGCCAGCAGTTTGGCGGGGACCTCTGAAGCTTTCTTT.

This clonotype was seen a few times. The chain has TRBV7-2 and TRBJ2-1; D is possibly TRBD1 or TRBD2 (6 bases each). V was shortened by 1 base and J by 3 bases, with 10 bases between the two germline ends. The length of the CDR3 is 15 residues. The germline V gene has CDR1 SGHTA and CDR2 FQGNSA. The CDR3 coding sequence is TGTGCCAGCAGCTTAGGGGGGGCCTTCTACAATGAGCAGTTCTTC. As protein: CASSLGGAFYNEQFF.

A note on this clonotype: A much bigger clone sits one base away, suggesting this may be a read error. The chain couples TRBV7-2 to TRBJ2-7; the D gene could be TRBD1 or TRBD2 (6 bases each). Trimming removed 1 base at V and 9 bases at J, with 7 bases between. The CDR3 runs to 11 residues. Germline loops: CDR1 SGHTA, CDR2 FQGNSA. The chain's CDR3 is CASSLGGAQYF. CDR3 coding DNA: TGTGCCAGCAGCTTAGGGGGGGCGCAGTACTTC.

The chain carries TRBV4-1 and TRBJ1-2; no definite D call. Trimming removed 4 bases at V and 4 bases at J, with 16 bases between. Germline CDR1 MGHRA, CDR2 YSYEKL. This CDR3 spans 15 amino acids. CDR3 region: CASSPGRAESYGYTF. The CDR3 DNA reads as TGCGCCAGCAGCCCCGGCAGAGCCGAAAGCTATGGCTACACCTTC.

There are many counts of this clonotype. This chain connects TRBV11-2 to TRBJ2-3, with 8 bases matching TRBD1. The CDR3 has 16 amino acids. The germline CDR1 and CDR2 sequences are SGHAT and FQNNGV. The J segment lost 3 bases and the V segment lost 0 bases, leaving 5 bases of the junction unmatched. For the CDR3, the DNA is TGTGCCAGCAGCTTAGATTCTCGACAGGGGACAGATACGCAGTATTTT. It specifies CASSLDSRQGTDTQYF.

This clonotype was seen at least ten times. The V call is TRBV2, the J call TRBJ1-1; D may be TRBD1 (6 bases). Germline assignment: CDR1 SNHLY and CDR2 FYNNEI. V was shortened by 4 bases and J by 2 bases, with 20 bases between the two germline ends. The CDR3 loop spans 17 amino acids. In DNA, the CDR3 is TGTGCCAGCAGTGGGGTTTGGGGGCAGAGACAAAACACTGAAGCTTTCTTT. Its protein is CASSGVWGQRQNTEAFF. Combining the CDR3 with reference TRBV2 and TRBJ1-1 gives the whole variable domain EPEVTQTPSHQVTQMGQEVILRCVPISNHLYFYWYRQILGQKVEFLVSFYNNEISEKSEIFDDQFSVERPDGSNFTLKIRSTKLEDSAMYFCASSGVWGQRQNTEAFFGQGTRLTVV.

This clonotype has just a few counts. The chain combines TRBV19 with TRBJ2-7, with TRBD1 matching 9 bases. Germline V lookup: CDR1 LNHDA, CDR2 SQIVND (reference sequence). With 4 bases clipped from V and 5 bases from J, the junction kept 12 bases outside the gene matches. This CDR3 has 16 residues. The CDR3 DNA is TGTGCCAGTAGTAGGACCCCCGGGACAGGGAGGCACGAGCAGTACTTC. This translates into CASSRTPGTGRHEQYF. Variable domain in full (rest from reference TRBV19 and TRBJ2-7): DGGITQSPKYLFRKEGQNVTLSCEQNLNHDAMYWYRQDPGQGLRLIYYSQIVNDFQKGDIAEGYSVSREKKESFPLTVTSAQKNPTAFYLCASSRTPGTGRHEQYFGPGTRLTVT.

This clonotype was found a few times. This rearrangement joins TRBV4-2 to TRBJ1-2; tentative D call: TRBD1 (6 bases). The CDR3 spans 15 residues. Germline loops: CDR1 LGHNA, CDR2 YNFKEQ. V shed 0 bases and J shed 8 bases, with 16 bases lying between them. CDR3 nucleotide sequence: TGTGCCAGCAGCCAAGAATACAGGGAGGGAGGAGGCTACACCTTC. Translation: CASSQEYREGGGYTF.

The genes are TRBV10-3 and TRBJ1-5; D call uncertain. Germline loops: CDR1 ENHRY, CDR2 SYGVKD. V shed 2 bases and J shed 2 bases, with 13 bases lying between them. CDR3 size: 16 residues. The CDR3: CAISEQWNSGNQPQHF. CDR3 bases: TGTGCCATCAGTGAGCAATGGAATTCTGGCAATCAGCCCCAGCATTTT.

Ten or more counts support this clonotype. The V call is TRBV7-2, the J call TRBJ1-1, with a tentative D call TRBD1 (6 bases). CDR1 and CDR2 (germline): SGHTA, FQGNSA. Trimming removed 5 bases at V and 1 base at J, with 14 bases between. The CDR3 spans 15 residues. CDR3 sequence: CASSPWTVSNTEAFF. In DNA form, the CDR3 reads TGTGCCAGCAGCCCGTGGACAGTATCGAACACTGAAGCTTTCTTT. Combining the CDR3 with reference TRBV7-2 and TRBJ1-1 gives the whole variable domain GAGVSQSPSNKVTEKGKDVELRCDPISGHTALYWYRQSLGQGLEFLIYFQGNSAPDKSGLPSDRFSAERTGGSVSTLTIQRTQQEDSAVYLCASSPWTVSNTEAFFGQGTRLTVV.

This clonotype has ten or more counts. V is TRBV5-1 and J is TRBJ2-7, with D possibly TRBD1 on 5 matching bases. Germline V gene lookup returns CDR1 SGHRS and CDR2 YFSETQ. The CDR3 has 15 residues. Trimming pared 0 bases from V and 2 bases from J, leaving 12 bases between. The CDR3 protein is CASSLGPQGTYEQYF. In nucleotides, the CDR3 is TGCGCCAGCAGCTTGGGTCCGCAGGGAACCTACGAGCAGTACTTC.

This clonotype appeared many times. Just one base apart from a much larger clone, this may be a read error. The chain couples TRBV11-2 to TRBJ2-7; D unresolved. There are 11 residues in the CDR3. The germline V gene has CDR1 SGHAT and CDR2 FQNNGV. V gave up 4 bases and J gave up 3 bases, with 4 bases separating them. CDR3: CASSYYYEQYF. The CDR3 DNA is TGTGCCAGCAGCTACTACTACGAGCAGTACTTC.

V is TRBV9 and J is TRBJ1-4; 7 bases are shared with TRBD1. CDR1 is SGDLS and CDR2 is YYNGEE in the germline V gene. The junction had 6 bases not matched to a gene; V was cut back by 4 bases and J by 3 bases. This CDR3 spans 15 amino acids. The CDR3 DNA reads TGTGCCAGCAGCACTCGGACAGGAGCTAATGAAAAACTGTTTTTT. Encoded protein: CASSTRTGANEKLFF.

The CDR3 loop is CASRNWGGSLGQKLGYTF. Written as DNA, the CDR3 is TGTGCCAGTCGAAACTGGGGCGGTAGCTTGGGACAGAAACTTGGCTACACCTTC. This chain connects TRBV3-1 to TRBJ1-2, with 7 bases aligning to TRBD1. V gave up 9 bases and J gave up 7 bases; unmatched junction bases: 26. Germline V gives CDR1 LGHDT, CDR2 YNNKEL (reference sequence). The CDR3 is 18 residues long.

This chain uses TRBV4-2 with TRBJ1-1; maybe TRBD1 (5 bases). Trimming pared 0 bases from V and 3 bases from J, leaving 14 bases between. The CDR3 spans 16 residues. Germline V gene lookup returns CDR1 LGHNA and CDR2 YNFKEQ. Here the CDR3 reads CASSQDRAGLHTEAFF. The CDR3 DNA sequence: TGTGCCAGCAGCCAAGATCGGGCAGGGCTACACACTGAAGCTTTCTTT.

This clonotype came up a few times. DNA for the CDR3: TGTGCCAGCTCACCCGGGACAGTACATGGCTACACCTTC. Translated, it gives CASSPGTVHGYTF. The V gene is TRBV18, the J gene TRBJ1-2; 7 bases are shared with TRBD1. After removal of 3 bases from V and 6 bases from J, the junction contained 4 bases not matched to a gene. The CDR3 has 13 amino acids. Germline V lookup: CDR1 KGHSH, CDR2 LQKENI.

This clonotype came up many times. The chain carries TRBV5-1 and TRBJ2-1; 10 bases map to TRBD2. Unmatched junction bases numbered 5, after V lost 0 bases and J lost 2 bases. Germline CDR1 reads SGHRS; CDR2 reads YFSETQ. The CDR3 runs 17 residues. The CDR3: CASSLGASGSPYNEQFF. CDR3 coding DNA: TGCGCCAGCAGCTTGGGGGCTAGCGGGAGTCCCTACAATGAGCAGTTCTTC.

This clonotype showed up many times. The gene calls are TRBV11-2 and TRBJ2-5; 7 bases align to TRBD1. The CDR3 is made up of 14 amino acids. Germline V gives CDR1 SGHAT, CDR2 FQNNGV. Losses at the gene ends were 4 bases for V and 4 bases for J; bases not matched to a gene: 6. The DNA for the CDR3 is TGTGCCAGCAGCTCAGACAGGGTGTTAGAGACCCAGTACTTC. Amino acid sequence: CASSSDRVLETQYF.

This clonotype was seen more than once but under ten times. The J gene is TRBJ2-5, the V gene TRBV5-4, with 9 bases fitting TRBD2. This CDR3 has 15 residues. V lost 4 bases, J lost 2 bases, and 6 bases stayed unmatched. CDR1 is SGHNT, CDR2 YYREEE, per germline (reference sequence). CDR3 in amino acids: CASSLRLADQETQYF. The CDR3 region has the DNA TGTGCCAGCAGCCTCAGACTAGCGGATCAAGAGACCCAGTACTTC.

V and J are TRBV7-6 and TRBJ1-1; D call uncertain. Between the trimmed V and J ends, which lost 5 bases and 11 bases, there was a span of 15 bases. Germline V gene sequence: CDR1 SGHVS, CDR2 FNYEAQ. The CDR3 extends over 12 amino acids. Here the CDR3 DNA reads TGTGCCAGCAGCCCAAGGGAGGTGGGGGCTTTCTTT. Protein sequence: CASSPREVGAFF.

Note on this clonotype: A much larger clone lies a single base off, so this may be a read error. This chain uses TRBV28 with TRBJ1-2, with D maybe TRBD1 (5 bases). Germline V gives CDR1 MDHEN, CDR2 SYDVKM. The CDR3 extends over 16 amino acids. The CDR3 is CASGFTTVIANYGYTF. The CDR3 DNA is TGTGCCAGCGGTTTTACGACAGTAATAGCTAACTATGGCTACACCTTC.

This clonotype was recorded at least ten times. This chain links TRBV2 with TRBJ2-5; D gene ambiguous. V shed 2 bases and J shed 1 base, with 5 bases lying between them. The CDR3 totals 13 residues. CDR1 is SNHLY, CDR2 FYNNEI, per germline. CDR3 nucleotide sequence: TGTGCCAGCAGTGAATCCGGCCAAGAGACCCAGTACTTC. This sequence encodes CASSESGQETQYF.

This clonotype was picked up many times. The V gene is TRBV4-1, the J gene TRBJ1-2; D not resolved. This CDR3 is built from 11 residues. Germline-derived CDR1 and CDR2 are MGHRA and YSYEKL. V was trimmed by 4 bases and J by 8 bases, leaving 8 bases between them. The CDR3 loop reads CASSRGRGYTF. The CDR3 bases are TGCGCCAGCAGCCGAGGACGGGGCTACACCTTC.

In its sample, this clonotype was seen once. A read error may produce the germline difference seen at one junction end. This CDR3 reads CSSSDPGTGELFF. The CDR3 DNA is TGCAGTTCTAGCGATCCGGGCACCGGGGAGCTGTTTTTT. This sequence joins TRBV20-1 and TRBJ2-2; D may be TRBD2 (6 bases). The germline V gene has CDR1 DFQATT and CDR2 SNEGSKA (reference sequence). The CDR3 length is 13 residues.

CDR3 loop: CASSQANDGQPQHF. DNA for the CDR3: TGTGCCAGCAGCCAAGCGAATGATGGTCAGCCCCAGCATTTT. The chain couples TRBV14 to TRBJ1-5; no firm D call. V lost 1 base and J 6 bases, leaving 10 bases between the germline ends. Germline V CDR1 and CDR2: SGHDN, FVKESK. There are 14 residues in the CDR3.

The rearrangement uses TRBV24-1 and TRBJ2-1; D gene ambiguous. Trimming took 7 bases from V and 2 from J, leaving 5 bases between them. CDR1 is KGHDR and CDR2 is SFDVKD in the germline V gene. The CDR3 totals 12 residues. Here the CDR3 DNA reads TGTGCCACCAGCAAGACCTACAATGAGCAGTTCTTC. This encodes CATSKTYNEQFF.

With regard to this clonotype: One end of the junction is discordant with germline, which a read error may explain. The CDR3 nucleotides are TGTGCCAGCAGCTTATCTGAGAGCCTTCGTGGCACAGATACGCAGTATTTT. This codes for CASSLSESLRGTDTQYF. The V gene is TRBV28, the J gene TRBJ2-3; no clear D gene. Per germline, CDR1 MDHEN and CDR2 SYDVKM. This CDR3 is built from 17 residues.

This clonotype was picked up a small number of times. The gene calls are TRBV7-2 and TRBJ2-4, with 11 bases aligning to TRBD2. Germline CDR1 SGHTA, CDR2 FQGNSA. Trimming took 3 bases from V and 0 from J; bases not matched to a gene: 10. The CDR3 totals 19 residues. The CDR3, as DNA: TGTGCCAGCAGCTTGTCCTTAGCGGGGGGGCCGGGAGCCAAAAACATTCAGTACTTC. The encoded protein is CASSLSLAGGPGAKNIQYF.

J is TRBJ2-3 and V is TRBV5-1, with 11 positions matching TRBD2. V dropped 4 bases and J dropped 3; count of bases not matched to a gene: 10. Germline V gives CDR1 SGHRS, CDR2 YFSETQ. The CDR3 consists of 17 residues. This CDR3 is CASSLQTSGMGTDTQYF. The CDR3 DNA sequence: TGCGCCAGCAGCCTACAGACTAGCGGGATGGGGACAGATACGCAGTATTTT.

This clonotype was recorded many times. The genes are TRBV7-2 and TRBJ2-7; perhaps TRBD1 as D (5 bases). Germline V lookup: CDR1 SGHTA, CDR2 FQGNSA. The CDR3 is 13 amino acids. Trimming cost V 4 bases and J 1 base, with 8 bases left between them. In DNA, the CDR3 is TGTGCCAGCAGCTCAGACAGATCCTACGAGCAGTACTTC. This sequence encodes CASSSDRSYEQYF.